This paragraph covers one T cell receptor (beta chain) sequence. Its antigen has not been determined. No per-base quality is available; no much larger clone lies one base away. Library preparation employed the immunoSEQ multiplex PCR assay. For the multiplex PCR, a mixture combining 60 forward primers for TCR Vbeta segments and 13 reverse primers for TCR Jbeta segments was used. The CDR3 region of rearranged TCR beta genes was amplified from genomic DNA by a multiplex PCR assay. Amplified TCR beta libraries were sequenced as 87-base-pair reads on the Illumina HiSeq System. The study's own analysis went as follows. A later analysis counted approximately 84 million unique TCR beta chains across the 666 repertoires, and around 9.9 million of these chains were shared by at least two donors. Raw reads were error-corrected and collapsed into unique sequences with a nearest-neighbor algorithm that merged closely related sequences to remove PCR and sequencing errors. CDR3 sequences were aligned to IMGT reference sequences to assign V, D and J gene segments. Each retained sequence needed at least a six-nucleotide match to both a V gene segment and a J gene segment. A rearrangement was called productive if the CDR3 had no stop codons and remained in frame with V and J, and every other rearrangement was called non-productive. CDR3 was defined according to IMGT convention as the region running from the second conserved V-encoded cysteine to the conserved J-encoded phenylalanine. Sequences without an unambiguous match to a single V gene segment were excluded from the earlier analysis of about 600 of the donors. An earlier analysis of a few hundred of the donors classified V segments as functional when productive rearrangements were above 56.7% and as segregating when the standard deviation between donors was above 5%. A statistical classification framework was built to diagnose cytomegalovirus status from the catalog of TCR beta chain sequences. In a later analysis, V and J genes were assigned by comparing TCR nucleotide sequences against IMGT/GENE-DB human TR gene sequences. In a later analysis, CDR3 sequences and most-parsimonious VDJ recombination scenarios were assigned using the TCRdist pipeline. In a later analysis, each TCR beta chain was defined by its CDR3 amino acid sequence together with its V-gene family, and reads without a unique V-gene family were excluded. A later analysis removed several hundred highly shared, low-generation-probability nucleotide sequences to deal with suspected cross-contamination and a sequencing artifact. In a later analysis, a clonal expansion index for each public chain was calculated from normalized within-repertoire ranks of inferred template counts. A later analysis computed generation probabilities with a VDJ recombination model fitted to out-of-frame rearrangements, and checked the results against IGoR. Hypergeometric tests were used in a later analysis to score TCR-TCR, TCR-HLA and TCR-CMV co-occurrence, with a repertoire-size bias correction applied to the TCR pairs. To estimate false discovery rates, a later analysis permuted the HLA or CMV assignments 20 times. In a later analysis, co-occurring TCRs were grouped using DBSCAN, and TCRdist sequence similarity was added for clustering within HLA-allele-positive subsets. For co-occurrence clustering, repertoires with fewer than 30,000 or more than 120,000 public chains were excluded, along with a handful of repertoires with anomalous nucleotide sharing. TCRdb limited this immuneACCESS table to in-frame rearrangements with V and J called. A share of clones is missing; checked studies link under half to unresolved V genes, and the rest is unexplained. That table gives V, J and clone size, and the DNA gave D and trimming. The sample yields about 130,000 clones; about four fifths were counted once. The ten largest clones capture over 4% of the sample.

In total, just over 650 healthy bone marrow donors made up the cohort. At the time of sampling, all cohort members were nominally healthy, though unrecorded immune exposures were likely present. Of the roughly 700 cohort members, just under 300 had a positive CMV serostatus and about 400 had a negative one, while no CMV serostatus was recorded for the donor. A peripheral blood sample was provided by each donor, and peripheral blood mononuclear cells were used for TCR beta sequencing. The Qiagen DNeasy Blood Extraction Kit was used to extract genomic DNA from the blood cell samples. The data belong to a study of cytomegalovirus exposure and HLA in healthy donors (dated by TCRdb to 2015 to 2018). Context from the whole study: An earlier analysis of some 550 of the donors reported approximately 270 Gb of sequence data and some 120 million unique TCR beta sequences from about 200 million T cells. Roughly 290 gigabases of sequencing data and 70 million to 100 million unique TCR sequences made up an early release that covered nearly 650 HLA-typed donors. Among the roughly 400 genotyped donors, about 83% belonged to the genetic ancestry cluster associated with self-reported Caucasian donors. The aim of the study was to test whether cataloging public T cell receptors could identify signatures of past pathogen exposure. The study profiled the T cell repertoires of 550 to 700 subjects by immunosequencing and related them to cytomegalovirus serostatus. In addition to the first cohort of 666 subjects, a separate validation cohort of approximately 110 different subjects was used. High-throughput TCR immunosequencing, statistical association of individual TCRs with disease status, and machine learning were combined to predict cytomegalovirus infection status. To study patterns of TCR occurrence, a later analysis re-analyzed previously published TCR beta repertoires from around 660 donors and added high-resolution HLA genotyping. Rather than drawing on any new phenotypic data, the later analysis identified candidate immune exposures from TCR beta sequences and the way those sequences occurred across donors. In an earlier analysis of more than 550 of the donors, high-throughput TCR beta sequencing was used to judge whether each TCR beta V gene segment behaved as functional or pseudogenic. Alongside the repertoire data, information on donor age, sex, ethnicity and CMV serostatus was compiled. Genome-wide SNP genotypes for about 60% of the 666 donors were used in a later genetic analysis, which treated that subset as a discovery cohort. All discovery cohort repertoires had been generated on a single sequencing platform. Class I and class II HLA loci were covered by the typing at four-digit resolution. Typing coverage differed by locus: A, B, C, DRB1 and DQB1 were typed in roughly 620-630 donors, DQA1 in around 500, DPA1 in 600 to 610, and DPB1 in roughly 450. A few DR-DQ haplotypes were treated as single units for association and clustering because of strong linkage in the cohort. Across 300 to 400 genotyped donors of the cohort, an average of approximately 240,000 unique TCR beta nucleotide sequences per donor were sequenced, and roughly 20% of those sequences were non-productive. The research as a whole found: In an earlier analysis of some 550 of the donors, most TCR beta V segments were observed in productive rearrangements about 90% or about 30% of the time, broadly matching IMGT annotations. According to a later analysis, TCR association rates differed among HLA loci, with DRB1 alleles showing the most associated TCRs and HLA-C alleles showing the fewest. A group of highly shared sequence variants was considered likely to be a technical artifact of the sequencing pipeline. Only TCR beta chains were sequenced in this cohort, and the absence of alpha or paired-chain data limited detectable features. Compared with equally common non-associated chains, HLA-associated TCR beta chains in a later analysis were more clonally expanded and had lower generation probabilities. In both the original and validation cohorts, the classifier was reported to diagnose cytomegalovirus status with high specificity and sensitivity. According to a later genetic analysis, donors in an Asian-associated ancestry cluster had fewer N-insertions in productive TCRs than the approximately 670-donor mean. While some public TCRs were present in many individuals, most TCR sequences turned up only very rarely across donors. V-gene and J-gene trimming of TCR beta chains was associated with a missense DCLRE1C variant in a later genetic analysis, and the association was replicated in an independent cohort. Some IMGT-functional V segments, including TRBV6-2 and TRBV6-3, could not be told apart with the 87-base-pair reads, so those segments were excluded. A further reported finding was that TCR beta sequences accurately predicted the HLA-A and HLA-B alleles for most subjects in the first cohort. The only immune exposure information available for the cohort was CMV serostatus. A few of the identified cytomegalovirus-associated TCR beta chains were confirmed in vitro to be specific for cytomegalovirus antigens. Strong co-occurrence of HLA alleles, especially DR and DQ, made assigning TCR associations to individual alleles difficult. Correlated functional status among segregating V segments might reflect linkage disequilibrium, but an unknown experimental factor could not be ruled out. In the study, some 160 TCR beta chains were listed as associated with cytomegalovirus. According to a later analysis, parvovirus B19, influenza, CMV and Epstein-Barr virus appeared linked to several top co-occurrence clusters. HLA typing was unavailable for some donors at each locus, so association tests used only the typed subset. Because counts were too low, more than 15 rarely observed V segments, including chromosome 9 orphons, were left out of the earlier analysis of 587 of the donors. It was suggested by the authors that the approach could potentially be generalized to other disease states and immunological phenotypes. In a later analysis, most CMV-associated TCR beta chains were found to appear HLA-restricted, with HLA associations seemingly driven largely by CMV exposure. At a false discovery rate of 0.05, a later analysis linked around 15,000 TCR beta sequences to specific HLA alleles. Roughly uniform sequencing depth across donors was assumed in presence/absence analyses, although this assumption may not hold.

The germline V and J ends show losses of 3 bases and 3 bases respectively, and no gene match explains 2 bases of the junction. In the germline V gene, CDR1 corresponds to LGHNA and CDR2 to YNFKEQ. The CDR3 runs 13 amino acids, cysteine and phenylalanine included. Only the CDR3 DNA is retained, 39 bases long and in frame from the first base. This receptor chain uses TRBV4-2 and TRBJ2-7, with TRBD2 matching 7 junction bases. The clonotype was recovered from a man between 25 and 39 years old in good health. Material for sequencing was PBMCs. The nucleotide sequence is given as TGTGCCAGCAGCCAGGGCGGGAGCTACGAGCAGTACTTC. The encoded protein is CASSQGGSYEQYF.